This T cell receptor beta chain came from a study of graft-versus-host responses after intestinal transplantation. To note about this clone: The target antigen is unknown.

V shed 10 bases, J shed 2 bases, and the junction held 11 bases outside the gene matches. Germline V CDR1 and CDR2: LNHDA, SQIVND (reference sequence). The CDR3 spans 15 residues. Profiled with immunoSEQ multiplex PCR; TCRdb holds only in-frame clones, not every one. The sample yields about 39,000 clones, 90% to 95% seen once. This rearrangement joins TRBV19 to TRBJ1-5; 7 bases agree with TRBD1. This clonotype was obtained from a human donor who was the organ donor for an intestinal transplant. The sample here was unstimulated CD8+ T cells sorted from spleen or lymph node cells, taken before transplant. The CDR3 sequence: CAILLPTGGNQPQHF. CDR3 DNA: TGTGCCATCCTACTCCCAACAGGGGGCAATCAGCCCCAGCATTTT. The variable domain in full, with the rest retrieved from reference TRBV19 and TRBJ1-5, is DGGITQSPKYLFRKEGQNVTLSCEQNLNHDAMYWYRQDPGQGLRLIYYSQIVNDFQKGDIAEGYSVSREKKESFPLTVTSAQKNPTAFYLCAILLPTGGNQPQHFGDGTRLSIL.